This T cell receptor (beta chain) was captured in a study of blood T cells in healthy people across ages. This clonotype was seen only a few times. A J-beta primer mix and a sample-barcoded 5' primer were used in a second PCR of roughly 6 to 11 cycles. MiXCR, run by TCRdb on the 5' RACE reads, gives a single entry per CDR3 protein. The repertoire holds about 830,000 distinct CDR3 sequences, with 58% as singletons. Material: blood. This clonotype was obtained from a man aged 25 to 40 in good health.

Here the CDR3 reads CASSLVSASGYTF. CDR3 nucleotides: TGTGCCAGCAGCTTAGTGTCTGCCTCTGGCTACACCTTC. This sequence joins TRBV7-2 and TRBJ1-2; D gene ambiguous. This CDR3 contains 13 residues. The V and J ends lost 1 base and 7 bases respectively, with 10 bases between them. From germline, CDR1 is SGHTA and CDR2 FQGNSA.